What follows are 9 T cell receptor beta chains derived from one specimen sequenced in a study of T cell responses to AZD1222 COVID-19 vaccine. Here immunoSEQ multiplex PCR was the method, and the copy in TCRdb shows in-frame clones only, minus some. The sample lists 65,000 to 95,000 clones; approximately 85% were seen once. Sequencing used peripheral blood, obtained 28 days after the second AZD1222 dose. The origin of the receptors is an adult who received the AZD1222 COVID-19 vaccine.

V is TRBV5-4 and J is TRBJ2-1; no reliable D call. From germline, CDR1 is SGHNT and CDR2 YYREEE (reference sequence). V was clipped by 2 bases and J by 5 bases, with 5 bases between them. This CDR3 region has 12 residues. CDR3 sequence (DNA): TGTGCCAGCAGCTTTGGTAACAATGAGCAGTTCTTC. It encodes CASSFGNNEQFF.

V and J are TRBV7-9 and TRBJ1-2; D is unclear. CDR3 length equals 15 residues. Germline V CDR1 and CDR2: SEHNR, FQNEAQ (reference sequence). V gave up 1 base and J gave up 8 bases, with 17 bases separating them. The CDR3 nucleotides are TGTGCCAGCAGCTTAGATGAGGAGGGCTTCGACGGCTACACCTTC. Translating it yields CASSLDEEGFDGYTF.

The chain joins TRBV7-2 to TRBJ2-7; the D call may be TRBD1 or TRBD2 (5 bases each). Germline V CDR1 and CDR2: SGHTA, FQGNSA. The ends were cut back, 6 bases at V and 4 bases at J, with 19 bases in the middle. This CDR3 spans 15 amino acids. CDR3 bases: TGTGCCAGCAGTAATACCATCGGGGCAGCGTACGAGCAGTACTTC. This encodes CASSNTIGAAYEQYF.

The V and J genes are TRBV30 and TRBJ1-3; D is undetermined. Germline-derived CDR1 and CDR2 are GTSNPN and SVGIG (reference sequence). V was trimmed by 3 bases and J by 1 base, leaving 13 bases between them. This CDR3 has 15 amino acids. DNA for the CDR3: TGTGCCTGGAGCGCGGACTTAAGGTCTGGAAACACCATATATTTT. Amino acids: CAWSADLRSGNTIYF.

The chain uses TRBV6-5 and TRBJ1-1; D not resolved. Germline CDR1 and CDR2: MNHEY and SVGAGI. The CDR3 extends over 15 amino acids. The ends were cut back, 6 bases at V and 5 bases at J, with 19 bases in the middle. The CDR3 is CASSYVGRGGTEAFF. CDR3 DNA sequence: TGTGCCAGCAGCTACGTGGGTCGGGGAGGGACTGAAGCTTTCTTT.

This clone was seen a few times. V usage is TRBV28 and J usage is TRBJ2-7, with 10 nucleotides matching TRBD1. CDR3 size: 17 residues. Trimming removed 3 bases from V and 1 base from J; junction bases left unmatched: 9. Germline V lookup: CDR1 MDHEN, CDR2 SYDVKM. The DNA of the CDR3 is TGTGCCAGCAGTTTTGGGCTACCGGGACAGGGGTCCTACGAGCAGTACTTC. It encodes CASSFGLPGQGSYEQYF.

The chain links TRBV11-2 to TRBJ2-3; perhaps TRBD2 as D (5 bases). Trimming left V 1 base short and J 2 bases short, with 10 bases between. This CDR3 spans 15 amino acids. Germline V gives CDR1 SGHAT, CDR2 FQNNGV. The CDR3 coding sequence is TGTGCCAGCAGCTTAGGACTACCAAACACAGATACGCAGTATTTT. As protein: CASSLGLPNTDTQYF.

The chain combines TRBV5-1 with TRBJ1-2; D gene ambiguous. The CDR3 runs to 14 residues. Germline loops: CDR1 SGHRS, CDR2 YFSETQ. Trimming removed 6 bases at V and 8 bases at J, with 20 bases between. DNA of the CDR3: TGCGCCAGCACCCCCGGTCCTGGGGAAATAGGCTACACCTTC. Translated, it gives CASTPGPGEIGYTF.

The chain carries TRBV5-1 and TRBJ1-5, with 7 positions matching TRBD1. With V trimmed by 0 bases and J by 7 bases, 7 bases remained unmatched. The CDR3 runs 15 residues. Looked up from germline, CDR1 is SGHRS and CDR2 is YFSETQ. The CDR3 sequence is CASSLGPRDSQPQHF. CDR3 in DNA: TGCGCCAGCAGCTTGGGACCCCGGGACAGCCAGCCCCAGCATTTT.